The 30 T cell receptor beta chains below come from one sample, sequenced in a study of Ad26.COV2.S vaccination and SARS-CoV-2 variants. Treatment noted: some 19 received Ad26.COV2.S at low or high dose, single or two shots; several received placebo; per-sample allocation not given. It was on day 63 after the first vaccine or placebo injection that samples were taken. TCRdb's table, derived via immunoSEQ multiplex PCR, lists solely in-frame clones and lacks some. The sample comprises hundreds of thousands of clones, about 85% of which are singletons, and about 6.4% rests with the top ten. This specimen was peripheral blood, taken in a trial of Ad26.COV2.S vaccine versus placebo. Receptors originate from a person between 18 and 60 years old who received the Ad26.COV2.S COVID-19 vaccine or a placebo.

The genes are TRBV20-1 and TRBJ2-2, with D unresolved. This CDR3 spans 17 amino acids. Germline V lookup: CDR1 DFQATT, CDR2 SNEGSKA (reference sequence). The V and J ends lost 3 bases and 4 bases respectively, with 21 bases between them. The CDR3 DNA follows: TGCAGTGCTAGTAAACGAATTGGAAATGGTCGCACCGGGGAGCTGTTTTTT. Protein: CSASKRIGNGRTGELFF.

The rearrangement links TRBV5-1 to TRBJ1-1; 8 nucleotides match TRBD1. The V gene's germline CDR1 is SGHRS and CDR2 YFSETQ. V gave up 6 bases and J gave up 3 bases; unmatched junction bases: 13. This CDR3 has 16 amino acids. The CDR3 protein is CASTTGTGLTDTEAFF. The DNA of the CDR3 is TGCGCCAGCACGACTGGGACAGGACTCACAGACACTGAAGCTTTCTTT.

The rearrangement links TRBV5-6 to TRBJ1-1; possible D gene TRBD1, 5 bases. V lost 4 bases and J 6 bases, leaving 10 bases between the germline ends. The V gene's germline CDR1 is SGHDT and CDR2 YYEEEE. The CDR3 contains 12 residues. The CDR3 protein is CASSHWGAEAFF. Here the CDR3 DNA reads TGTGCCAGCAGCCACTGGGGGGCTGAAGCTTTCTTT.

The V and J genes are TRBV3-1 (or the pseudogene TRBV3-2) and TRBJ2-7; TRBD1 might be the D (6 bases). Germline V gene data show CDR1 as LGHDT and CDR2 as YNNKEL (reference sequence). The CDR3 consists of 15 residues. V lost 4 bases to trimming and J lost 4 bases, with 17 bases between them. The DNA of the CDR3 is TGTGCCAGCAGCCGAGGACAGACCCGATCTTACGAGCAGTACTTC. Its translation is CASSRGQTRSYEQYF.

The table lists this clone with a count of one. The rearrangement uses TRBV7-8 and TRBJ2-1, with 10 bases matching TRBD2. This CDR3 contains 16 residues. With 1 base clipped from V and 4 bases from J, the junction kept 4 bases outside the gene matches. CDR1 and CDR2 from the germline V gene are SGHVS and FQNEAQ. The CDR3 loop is CASSLVSSGGYNEQFF. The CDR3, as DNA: TGTGCCAGCAGCTTAGTTTCTAGCGGGGGATACAATGAGCAGTTCTTC.

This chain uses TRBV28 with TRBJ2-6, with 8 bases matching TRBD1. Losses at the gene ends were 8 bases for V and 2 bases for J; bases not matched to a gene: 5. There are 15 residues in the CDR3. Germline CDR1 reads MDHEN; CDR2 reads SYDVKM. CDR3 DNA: TGTGCCAGCGGATTCAGGGGGCCTGGGGCCAACGTCCTGACTTTC. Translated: CASGFRGPGANVLTF. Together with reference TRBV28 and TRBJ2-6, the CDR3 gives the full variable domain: DVKVTQSSRYLVKRTGEKVFLECVQDMDHENMFWYRQDPGLGLRLIYFSYDVKMKEKGDIPEGYSVSREKKERFSLILESASTNQTSMYLCASGFRGPGANVLTFGAGSRLTVL.

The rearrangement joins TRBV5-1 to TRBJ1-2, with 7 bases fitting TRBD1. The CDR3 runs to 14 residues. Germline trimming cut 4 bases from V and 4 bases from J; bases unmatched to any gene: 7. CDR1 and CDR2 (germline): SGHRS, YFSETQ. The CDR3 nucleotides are TGCGCCAGCAGCCCGCCGGGACAGAGCTATGGCTACACCTTC. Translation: CASSPPGQSYGYTF.

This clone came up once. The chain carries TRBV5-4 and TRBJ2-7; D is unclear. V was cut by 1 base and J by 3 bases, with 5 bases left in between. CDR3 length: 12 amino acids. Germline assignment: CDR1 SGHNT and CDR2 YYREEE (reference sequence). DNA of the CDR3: TGTGCCAGCAGCTTGAAGGGCTACGAGCAGTACTTC. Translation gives CASSLKGYEQYF.

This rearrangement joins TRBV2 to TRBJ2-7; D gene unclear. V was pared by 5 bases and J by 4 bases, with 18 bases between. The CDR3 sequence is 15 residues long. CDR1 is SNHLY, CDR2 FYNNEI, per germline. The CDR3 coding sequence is TGTGCCAGCAGTCCAACGACAAGTAGCTTTTACGAGCAGTACTTC. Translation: CASSPTTSSFYEQYF. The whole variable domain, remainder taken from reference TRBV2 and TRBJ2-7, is EPEVTQTPSHQVTQMGQEVILRCVPISNHLYFYWYRQILGQKVEFLVSFYNNEISEKSEIFDDQFSVERPDGSNFTLKIRSTKLEDSAMYFCASSPTTSSFYEQYFGPGTRLTVT.

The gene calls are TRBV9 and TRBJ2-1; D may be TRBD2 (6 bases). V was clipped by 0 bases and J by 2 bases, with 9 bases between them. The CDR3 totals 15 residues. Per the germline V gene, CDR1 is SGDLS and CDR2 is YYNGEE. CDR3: CASSVGGRTYNEQFF. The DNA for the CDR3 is TGTGCCAGCAGCGTAGGTGGGAGGACCTACAATGAGCAGTTCTTC.

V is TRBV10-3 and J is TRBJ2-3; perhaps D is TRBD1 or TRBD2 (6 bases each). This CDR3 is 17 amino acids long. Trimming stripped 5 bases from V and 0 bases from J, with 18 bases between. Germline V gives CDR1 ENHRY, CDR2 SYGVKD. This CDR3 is CAISPGGLRVSTDTQYF. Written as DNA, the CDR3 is TGTGCCATCAGTCCTGGGGGGCTAAGAGTGAGCACAGATACGCAGTATTTT.

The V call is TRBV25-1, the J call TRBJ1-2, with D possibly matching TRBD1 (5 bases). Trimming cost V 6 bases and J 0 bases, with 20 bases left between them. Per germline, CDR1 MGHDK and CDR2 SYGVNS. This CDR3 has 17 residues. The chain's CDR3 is CASRPPGHRGANYGYTF. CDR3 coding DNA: TGTGCCAGCAGGCCCCCCGGACACCGGGGAGCTAACTATGGCTACACCTTC.

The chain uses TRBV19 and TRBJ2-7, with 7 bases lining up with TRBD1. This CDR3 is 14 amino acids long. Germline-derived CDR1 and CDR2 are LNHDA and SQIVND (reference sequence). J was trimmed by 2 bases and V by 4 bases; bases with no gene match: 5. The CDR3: CASSRQGPTYEQYF. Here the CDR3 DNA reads TGTGCCAGTAGTAGACAGGGACCCACCTACGAGCAGTACTTC.

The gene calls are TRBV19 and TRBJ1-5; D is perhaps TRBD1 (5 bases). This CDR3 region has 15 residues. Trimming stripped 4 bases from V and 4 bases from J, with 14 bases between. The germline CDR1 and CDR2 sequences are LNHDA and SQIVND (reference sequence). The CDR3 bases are TGTGCCAGTAGTAAATCGGACATCTATAATCAGCCCCAGCATTTT. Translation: CASSKSDIYNQPQHF.

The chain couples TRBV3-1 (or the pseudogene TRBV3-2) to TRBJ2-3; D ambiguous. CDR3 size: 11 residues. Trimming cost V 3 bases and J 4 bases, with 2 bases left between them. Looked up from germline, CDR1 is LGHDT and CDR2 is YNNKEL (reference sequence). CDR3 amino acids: CASSHADTQYF. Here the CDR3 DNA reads TGTGCCAGCAGCCACGCAGATACGCAGTATTTT.

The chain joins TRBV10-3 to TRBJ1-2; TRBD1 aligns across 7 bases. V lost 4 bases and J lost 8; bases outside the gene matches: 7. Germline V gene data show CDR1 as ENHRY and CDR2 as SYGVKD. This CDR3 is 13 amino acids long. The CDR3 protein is CAISGMTGYGYTF. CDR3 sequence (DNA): TGTGCCATCAGTGGGATGACAGGGTACGGCTACACCTTC.

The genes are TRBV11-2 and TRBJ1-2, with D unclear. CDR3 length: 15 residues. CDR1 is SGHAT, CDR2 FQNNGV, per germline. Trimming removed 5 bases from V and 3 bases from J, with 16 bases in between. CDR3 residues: CASSAQIQRYYGYTF. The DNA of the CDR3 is TGTGCCAGCAGCGCCCAAATACAGCGTTACTATGGCTACACCTTC. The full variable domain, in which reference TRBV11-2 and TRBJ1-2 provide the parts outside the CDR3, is EAGVAQSPRYKIIEKRQSVAFWCNPISGHATLYWYQQILGQGPKLLIQFQNNGVVDDSQLPKDRFSAERLKGVDSTLKIQPAKLEDSAVYLCASSAQIQRYYGYTFGSGTRLTVV.

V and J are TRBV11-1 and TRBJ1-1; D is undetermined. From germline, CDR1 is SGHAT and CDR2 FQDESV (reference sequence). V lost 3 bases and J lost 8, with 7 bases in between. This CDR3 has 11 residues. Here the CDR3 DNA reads TGTGCCAGCAGCTTCGATTCGGAAGCTTTCTTT. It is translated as CASSFDSEAFF.

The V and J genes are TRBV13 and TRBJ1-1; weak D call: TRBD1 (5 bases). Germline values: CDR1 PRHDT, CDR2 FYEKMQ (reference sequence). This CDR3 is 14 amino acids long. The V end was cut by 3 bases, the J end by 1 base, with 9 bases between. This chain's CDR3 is CASSLGPANTEAFF. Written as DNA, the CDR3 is TGTGCCAGCAGCTTGGGGCCGGCGAACACTGAAGCTTTCTTT.

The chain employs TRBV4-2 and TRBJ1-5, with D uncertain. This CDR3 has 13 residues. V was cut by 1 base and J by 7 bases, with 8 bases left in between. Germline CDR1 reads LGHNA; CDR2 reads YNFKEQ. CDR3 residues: CASSQGWEQPQHF. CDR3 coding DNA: TGTGCCAGCAGCCAAGGTTGGGAACAGCCCCAGCATTTT.

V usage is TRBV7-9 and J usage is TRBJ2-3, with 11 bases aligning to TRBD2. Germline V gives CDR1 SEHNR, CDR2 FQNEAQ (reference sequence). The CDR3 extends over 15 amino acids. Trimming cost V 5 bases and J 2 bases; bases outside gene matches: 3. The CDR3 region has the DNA TGTGCCAGCAGCCGACTAGCGGGACTCACAGATACGCAGTATTTT. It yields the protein CASSRLAGLTDTQYF.

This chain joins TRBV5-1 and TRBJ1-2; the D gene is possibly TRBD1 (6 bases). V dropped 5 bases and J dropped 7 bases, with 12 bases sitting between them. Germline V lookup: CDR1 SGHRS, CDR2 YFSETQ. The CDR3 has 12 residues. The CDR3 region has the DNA TGCGCCAGCAGGATGGAGGGGGTTGGCTACACCTTC. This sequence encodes CASRMEGVGYTF.

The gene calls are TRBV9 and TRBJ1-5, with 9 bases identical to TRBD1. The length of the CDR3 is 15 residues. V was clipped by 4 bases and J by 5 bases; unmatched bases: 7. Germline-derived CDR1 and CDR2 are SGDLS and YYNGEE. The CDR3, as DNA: TGTGCCAGCAGCACCGGACAGGGGAGGGATCAGCCCCAGCATTTT. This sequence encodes CASSTGQGRDQPQHF.

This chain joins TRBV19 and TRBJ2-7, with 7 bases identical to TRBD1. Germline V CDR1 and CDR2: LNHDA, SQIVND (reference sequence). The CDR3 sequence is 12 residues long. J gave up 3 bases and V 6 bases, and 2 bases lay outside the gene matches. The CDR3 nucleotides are TGTGCCAGTAGGGGACAGAACTACGAGCAGTACTTC. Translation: CASRGQNYEQYF.

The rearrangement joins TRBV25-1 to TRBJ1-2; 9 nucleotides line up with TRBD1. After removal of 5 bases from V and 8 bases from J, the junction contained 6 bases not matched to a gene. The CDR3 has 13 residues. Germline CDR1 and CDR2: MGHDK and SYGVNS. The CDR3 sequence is CASSTGTGKGYTF. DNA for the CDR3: TGTGCCAGCAGTACCGGGACAGGGAAAGGCTACACCTTC.

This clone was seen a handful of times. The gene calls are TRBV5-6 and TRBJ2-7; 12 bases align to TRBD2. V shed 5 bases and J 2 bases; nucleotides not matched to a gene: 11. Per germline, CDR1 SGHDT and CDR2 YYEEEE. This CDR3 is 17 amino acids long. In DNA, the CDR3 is TGTGCCAGCAGTGACCGGACTAGCGGGATCTCACCCTACGAGCAGTACTTC. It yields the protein CASSDRTSGISPYEQYF.

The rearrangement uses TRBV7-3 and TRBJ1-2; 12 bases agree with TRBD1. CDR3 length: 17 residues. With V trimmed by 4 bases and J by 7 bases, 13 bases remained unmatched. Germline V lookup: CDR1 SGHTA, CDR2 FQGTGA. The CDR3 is CASSSAVTGTGGGGYTF. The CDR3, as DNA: TGTGCCAGCAGCTCCGCCGTAACCGGGACAGGGGGCGGTGGCTACACCTTC.

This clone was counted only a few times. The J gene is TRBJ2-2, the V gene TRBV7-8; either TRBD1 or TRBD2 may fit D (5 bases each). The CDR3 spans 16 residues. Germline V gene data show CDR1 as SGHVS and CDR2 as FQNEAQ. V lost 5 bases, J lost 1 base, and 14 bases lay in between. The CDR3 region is CASSRRLGGNTGELFF. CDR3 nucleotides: TGTGCCAGCAGCAGGAGGCTTGGGGGGAACACCGGGGAGCTGTTTTTT.

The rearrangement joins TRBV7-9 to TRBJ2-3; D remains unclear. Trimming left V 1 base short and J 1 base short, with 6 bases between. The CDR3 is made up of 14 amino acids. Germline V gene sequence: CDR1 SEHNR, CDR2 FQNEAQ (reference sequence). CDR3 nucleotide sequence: TGTGCCAGCAGCTTAGTATCCGGCACAGATACGCAGTATTTT. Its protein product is CASSLVSGTDTQYF.

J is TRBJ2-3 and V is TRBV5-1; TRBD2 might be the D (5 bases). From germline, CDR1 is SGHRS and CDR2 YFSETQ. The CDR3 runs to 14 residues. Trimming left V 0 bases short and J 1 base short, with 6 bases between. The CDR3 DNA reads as TGCGCCAGCAGCTTGGGGGGAGGCACAGATACGCAGTATTTT. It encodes CASSLGGGTDTQYF.